This T cell receptor (beta chain) was captured by sequencing in a study of blood T cell repertoires in COVID-19. Study background: Sources were T cells, B-cell-depleted T cells, or PBMCs; the material itself was cDNA or gDNA.

Original analysis: The assay estimated nucleated cells by amplifying reference gene primers. Generated by immunoSEQ multiplex PCR, the TCRdb table keeps only in-frame clones and is missing some. That table gives V, J and clone size, and the DNA gave D and trimming. The repertoire includes hundreds of thousands of clones, about 90% of them detected once, and 0.2% to 0.3% sits in the top ten. The CDR3 loop spans 13 amino acids. Germline CDR1 is SGDLS and CDR2 is YYNGEE. V was trimmed by 1 base and J by 8 bases, leaving 10 bases between them. The material sequenced was peripheral blood. This clonotype originated in a young woman with acute or convalescent COVID-19. The V gene is TRBV9, the J gene TRBJ2-4; TRBD2 is a possible D gene (6 bases). The chain's CDR3 is CASSVPPGDIQYF. CDR3 coding DNA: TGTGCCAGCAGCGTACCTCCGGGGGACATTCAGTACTTC.